This is a list of T cell receptor beta chains from one sample in a study of T-cell reconstitution after alpha-beta-depleted transplantation in children. TCRdb independently ran MiXCR on the PCR reads; one entry per CDR3 protein. The data contain a few hundred thousand distinct CDR3 sequences, approximately 10% of them singletons. The specimen was PBMCs from the stem cell graft donor, collected from the stem cell graft. These receptors were taken from a human donor who donated a stem cell graft to a child with acute lymphoblastic leukemia. Both conserved end residues are part of each CDR3. The order of the fields is J gene, V gene, D gene, clone size, CDR3 DNA, CDR3 protein. D genes are given only for firm matches. Only part of the rows carry a size: once, few, many, or a class if the clone is expanded.

J: TRBJ2-5; V: TRBV29-1; D: -; size: few; DNA: TGCAGCGCCAGGCCAGGGGGAGGAGAGACCCAGTACTTC; CDR3: CSARPGGGETQYF
J: TRBJ2-7; V: TRBV6-5; D: TRBD2; size: many; DNA: TGTGCCAGCAGTACTTTTCCGACTAGCGGATACGAGCAGTACTTC; CDR3: CASSTFPTSGYEQYF
J: TRBJ2-3; V: TRBV10-3; D: -; size: -; DNA: TGTGCCGCAACCCCAGGGATATGGGGCACAGATACGCAGTATTTT; CDR3: CAATPGIWGTDTQYF
J: TRBJ2-7; V: TRBV5-1; D: -; size: many; DNA: TGCGCCAGCAGCCCTTCCGGGCCCCCAGGGCACGAGCAGTACTTC; CDR3: CASSPSGPPGHEQYF
J: TRBJ1-4; V: TRBV12-3/TRBV12-4; D: -; size: few; DNA: TGTGCCAGCAACATTGGGGGGCTGGGTGAAAAACTGTTTTTT; CDR3: CASNIGGLGEKLFF
J: TRBJ2-4; V: TRBV7-9; D: -; size: few; DNA: TGTGCCAGCAGCCCTAGTGGAAGGGACGGCAAAAACATTCAGTACTTC; CDR3: CASSPSGRDGKNIQYF
J: TRBJ2-1; V: TRBV15; D: TRBD2; size: -; DNA: TGTGCCACCAGCAGCCGACTAGCGGATTACAATGAGCAGTTCTTC; CDR3: CATSSRLADYNEQFF
J: TRBJ2-5; V: TRBV20-1; D: TRBD2; size: many; DNA: TGCAGTGCAACGCCGGGACTAGCGGCTGGGGACCAAGAGACCCAGTACTTC; CDR3: CSATPGLAAGDQETQYF
J: TRBJ2-5; V: TRBV7-9; D: -; size: -; DNA: TGTGCCAGCAGCCACCCCCAACAAGAGACCCAGTACTTC; CDR3: CASSHPQQETQYF
J: TRBJ2-2; V: TRBV5-6; D: -; size: few; DNA: TGTGCCAGCAGCTTGTGGCAACGGGGCACCGGGGAGCTGTTTTTT; CDR3: CASSLWQRGTGELFF
J: TRBJ2-7; V: TRBV29-1; D: TRBD1; size: many; DNA: TGCAGCGTCGGGATAAGACAGGGGCCATCCTCCTACGAGCAGTACTTC; CDR3: CSVGIRQGPSSYEQYF
J: TRBJ2-1; V: TRBV5-1; D: -; size: few; DNA: TGCGCCAGCAGCTTAACAGGGATGGAGTACAATGAGCAGTTCTTC; CDR3: CASSLTGMEYNEQFF
J: TRBJ2-3; V: TRBV9; D: TRBD2; size: -; DNA: TGTGCCAGCAGCGTAGAGGCTAGCGGGGGGGCCGGAAAGGATACGCAGTATTTT; CDR3: CASSVEASGGAGKDTQYF
J: TRBJ2-3; V: TRBV6-1; D: TRBD1; size: few; DNA: TGTGCCAGCACCCCCGGACAGGGGGGCCCAGATACGCAGTATTTT; CDR3: CASTPGQGGPDTQYF
J: TRBJ2-7; V: TRBV29-1; D: -; size: many; DNA: TGCAGCGTAGGAGAGGACGGACAGACACTCCGCGAGCAGTACTTC; CDR3: CSVGEDGQTLREQYF
J: TRBJ2-1; V: TRBV18; D: -; size: -; DNA: TGTGCCAGCTCACCACAGCCCGGATCCGTTGAGCAGTTCTTC; CDR3: CASSPQPGSVEQFF
J: TRBJ2-5; V: TRBV3-1; D: -; size: many; DNA: TGTGCCAGCAGCCAAAATGGGCAGGGGGACTTGGGGACCCAGTACTTC; CDR3: CASSQNGQGDLGTQYF
J: TRBJ2-1; V: TRBV12-3/TRBV12-4; D: TRBD1; size: -; DNA: TGTGCCAGCAGCCAGGGACAGGCCTCCTACAATGAGCAGTTCTTC; CDR3: CASSQGQASYNEQFF
J: TRBJ1-2; V: TRBV6-5; D: -; size: many; DNA: TGTGCCAGCAGTTACTCCCTAGGGACTCTCTATGGCTACACCTTC; CDR3: CASSYSLGTLYGYTF
J: TRBJ2-2; V: TRBV7-9; D: TRBD1; size: -; DNA: TGTGCCAGCAGCAAAGACAGGGGGGTTGCCGGGGAGCTGTTTTTT; CDR3: CASSKDRGVAGELFF
J: TRBJ2-5; V: TRBV6-5; D: -; size: -; DNA: TGTGCCAGCAGTTACTCGTCCTCGACGCGGCAAGAGACCCAGTACTTC; CDR3: CASSYSSSTRQETQYF
J: TRBJ2-3; V: TRBV10-3; D: TRBD2; size: few; DNA: TGTGCCATCAGTGAAGCTAGCGGGGGGCCTAAAGATACGCAGTATTTT; CDR3: CAISEASGGPKDTQYF
J: TRBJ2-2; V: TRBV11-1; D: TRBD1; size: few; DNA: TGTGCCAGCAGGAATCCCTCAACCGGGACAGCAACGAACACCGGGGAGCTGTTTTTT; CDR3: CASRNPSTGTATNTGELFF
J: TRBJ2-7; V: TRBV27; D: -; size: -; DNA: TGTGCCAGCAGTTCGCGGGACGGACCCGCGTCCTACGAGCAGTACTTC; CDR3: CASSSRDGPASYEQYF
J: TRBJ2-3; V: TRBV11-1; D: TRBD2; size: many; DNA: TGTGCCAGCAGCTTAGCGCTCCGAGCGGGGGCCCGTAGGGCAGATACGCAGTATTTT; CDR3: CASSLALRAGARRADTQYF
J: TRBJ2-3; V: TRBV5-1; D: TRBD1; size: few; DNA: TGCGCCAGCAGCTTGAGGGGGCAGTCCACAGATACGCAGTATTTT; CDR3: CASSLRGQSTDTQYF
J: TRBJ1-4; V: TRBV2; D: -; size: -; DNA: TGTGCCAGCAGTGAATCAGGGATTGAAAAACTGTTTTTT; CDR3: CASSESGIEKLFF
J: TRBJ2-1; V: TRBV20-1; D: TRBD2; size: -; DNA: TGCAGTGCTAGTCCGCAACTAGCGGGGGGGTCTCATGGGTACAATGAGCAGTTCTTC; CDR3: CSASPQLAGGSHGYNEQFF
J: TRBJ2-5; V: TRBV5-6; D: TRBD1; size: many; DNA: TGTGCCAGCAGCCTAAGGACAGGGGTGAACCAAGAGACCCAGTACTTC; CDR3: CASSLRTGVNQETQYF
J: TRBJ2-3; V: TRBV12-3/TRBV12-4; D: -; size: few; DNA: TGTGCCAGCAGAAAGTACACAGATACGCAGTATTTT; CDR3: CASRKYTDTQYF
J: TRBJ2-5; V: TRBV24-1; D: TRBD2; size: many; DNA: TGTGCCACCAGTGCGGCTAGCGGGGGCCAAGAGACCCAGTACTTC; CDR3: CATSAASGGQETQYF
J: TRBJ2-7; V: TRBV2; D: -; size: few; DNA: TGTGCCAGCCGGAGTGGCGAGCAGTACTTC; CDR3: CASRSGEQYF
J: TRBJ2-7; V: TRBV5-1; D: -; size: many; DNA: TGCGCCAGCAGCTTGACGCGGGACCCGACCTACGAGCAGTACTTC; CDR3: CASSLTRDPTYEQYF
J: TRBJ1-2; V: TRBV6-1; D: -; size: few; DNA: TGTGCCAGCAGACCATACAAGGGAGCCTATGGCTACACCTTC; CDR3: CASRPYKGAYGYTF
J: TRBJ2-7; V: TRBV4-2; D: TRBD1; size: many; DNA: TGTGCCAGCAGCCAAGAGGAACAGGGGTCCTACGAGCAGTACTTC; CDR3: CASSQEEQGSYEQYF
J: TRBJ2-1; V: TRBV19; D: TRBD1; size: few; DNA: TGTGCCAGTAGTAGTCGGGACCACAGGGGCTCCTACAATGAGCAGTTCTTC; CDR3: CASSSRDHRGSYNEQFF
J: TRBJ1-1; V: TRBV15; D: TRBD1; size: -; DNA: TGTGCCTTGGGGGGGACAGGGGTTACTGAAGCTTTCTTT; CDR3: CALGGTGVTEAFF
J: TRBJ2-2; V: TRBV7-8; D: -; size: many; DNA: TGTGCCAGCAGCTTAATCGGGGGTGCGAACACCGGGGAGCTGTTTTTT; CDR3: CASSLIGGANTGELFF
J: TRBJ1-1; V: TRBV29-1; D: -; size: few; DNA: TGCAGCGTCCCTAGGGGCGAGGATAGGGGAAACACTGAAGCTTTCTTT; CDR3: CSVPRGEDRGNTEAFF
J: TRBJ1-3; V: TRBV6-1; D: -; size: few; DNA: TGTGCCAGCAGCCGCGACCATCTCTCTGGAAACACCATATATTTT; CDR3: CASSRDHLSGNTIYF
J: TRBJ1-2; V: TRBV19; D: TRBD1; size: few; DNA: TGTGCCAGTAGTATCCGCCCGGACAGGGGAAAATATGGCTACACCTTC; CDR3: CASSIRPDRGKYGYTF
J: TRBJ1-6; V: TRBV12-5; D: -; size: few; DNA: TGTGCTAGTGGCGAGACCGGGACAAGGCATTCACCCCTCCACTTT; CDR3: CASGETGTRHSPLHF
J: TRBJ2-1; V: TRBV12-3/TRBV12-4; D: TRBD1; size: many; DNA: TGTGCCAGCAGTTTGGGGCAGGGGGATGTCAATGAGCAGTTCTTC; CDR3: CASSLGQGDVNEQFF
J: TRBJ1-1; V: TRBV10-3; D: -; size: many; DNA: TGTGCCATCAGTGACCGGTTTGCTGAAGCTTTCTTT; CDR3: CAISDRFAEAFF
J: TRBJ2-7; V: TRBV6-5; D: -; size: -; DNA: TGTGCCAGCAGCGCAGGGGCGGTAACCTACGAGCAGTACTTC; CDR3: CASSAGAVTYEQYF
J: TRBJ2-5; V: TRBV7-2; D: -; size: -; DNA: TGTGCCAGCACCTCCCAAGAGACCCAGTACTTC; CDR3: CASTSQETQYF
J: TRBJ2-3; V: TRBV7-2; D: TRBD2; size: many; DNA: TGTGCCAGCAGCTCGGGACTAGATGACACAAATACGCAGTATTTT; CDR3: CASSSGLDDTNTQYF
J: TRBJ2-4; V: TRBV19; D: TRBD1; size: few; DNA: TGTGCCAGTAGTATAGTAGGGGACAGGGTTTTAAACATTCAGTACTTC; CDR3: CASSIVGDRVLNIQYF
J: TRBJ1-4; V: TRBV7-2; D: -; size: few; DNA: TGTGCCAGCAGCTTAGGAACCTGGGATGAAAAACTGTTTTTT; CDR3: CASSLGTWDEKLFF
J: TRBJ2-7; V: TRBV12-3/TRBV12-4; D: -; size: few; DNA: TGTGCCAGCAGTCCAGAGATGACAGACTCCTACGAGCAGTACTTC; CDR3: CASSPEMTDSYEQYF
J: TRBJ1-6; V: TRBV5-5; D: TRBD1; size: few; DNA: TGTGCCAGCAGCAACCGGGACAGCAATTCACCCCTCCACTTT; CDR3: CASSNRDSNSPLHF
J: TRBJ1-1; V: TRBV29-1; D: -; size: many; DNA: TGCAGCACTATGGGACGGATGAACACTGAAGCTTTCTTT; CDR3: CSTMGRMNTEAFF
J: TRBJ2-7; V: TRBV18; D: -; size: -; DNA: TGTGCCAGCTCACCAACGAGGAGCTCCTACGAGCAGTACTTC; CDR3: CASSPTRSSYEQYF
J: TRBJ1-5; V: TRBV12-3/TRBV12-4; D: -; size: many; DNA: TGTGCCAGCAGTTGGTCCGGGCCCAATCAGCCCCAGCATTTT; CDR3: CASSWSGPNQPQHF
J: TRBJ2-3; V: TRBV4-3; D: -; size: many; DNA: TGCGCCAGCAGCCAAGACGCTTGGGACCAACCCACAGATACGCAGTATTTT; CDR3: CASSQDAWDQPTDTQYF
J: TRBJ1-1; V: TRBV20-1; D: TRBD1; size: -; DNA: TGCAGTGCTAGTAAGGGGGCCACTGAAGCTTTCTTT; CDR3: CSASKGATEAFF
J: TRBJ2-3; V: TRBV20-1; D: -; size: many; DNA: TGCAGTGCTTCCGGGGGAGTCCGGGACCCCAACACAGATACGCAGTATTTT; CDR3: CSASGGVRDPNTDTQYF
J: TRBJ1-2; V: TRBV27; D: -; size: few; DNA: TGTGCCAGCAGTTTTAGGGCTCATCGGGACTATGGCTACACCTTC; CDR3: CASSFRAHRDYGYTF
J: TRBJ2-5; V: TRBV5-5; D: -; size: few; DNA: TGTGCCAGCAGCTTGTCACTGGGGGAGACCCAGTACTTC; CDR3: CASSLSLGETQYF